A selection of T cell receptor beta chains follows, all from one sample in a study of blood T cell repertoires in COVID-19. This table comes from immunoSEQ multiplex PCR, and its TCRdb copy is limited to in-frame clones, with some not included. The sample has roughly 250,000 clones; around 86% are singletons. The material sequenced was peripheral blood. The receptors stem from a woman aged 60 to 75 with active or convalescent COVID-19. The CDR3 runs from the conserved cysteine through the conserved F or W. A D gene is named only where the DNA matches it firmly. Clone sizes are given selectively: once, few, many, or a class where the clone is expanded.

DNA	CDR3	size	V	length	J	D
TGTGCCAGCAGGCCGACAGGGGGCTGGCAGCCCCAGCATTTT	CASRPTGGWQPQHF	NA	TRBV6-5	14	TRBJ1-5	TRBD1
TGCGCCAGCAGCTTGGTCCAGCTAGCGGGGACCCTGGGCGAGCAGTACTTC	CASSLVQLAGTLGEQYF	NA	TRBV5-1	17	TRBJ2-7	TRBD2
TGTGCCACCAGTGATTTTCCGGACAGTGTGAGCAATCAGCCCCAGCATTTT	CATSDFPDSVSNQPQHF	NA	TRBV24-1	17	TRBJ1-5	NA
TGTGCCAGTAGTATTGCGACAGGGCTCTACGAGCAGTACTTC	CASSIATGLYEQYF	once	TRBV19	14	TRBJ2-7	TRBD1
TGTGCCACCAGCAGAGCCTCCTCGGGACAGAGGGTTCAGCCCCAGCATTTT	CATSRASSGQRVQPQHF	NA	TRBV15	17	TRBJ1-5	TRBD1
TGTGCCAGCAGCCCCAGACTAGCGGTTGTCGGCACAGATACGCAGTATTTT	CASSPRLAVVGTDTQYF	NA	TRBV3-1/TRBV3-2	17	TRBJ2-3	TRBD2
TGTGCCAGTAGACCCGGGACAGGGGATAGGTACGAGCAGTACTTC	CASRPGTGDRYEQYF	NA	TRBV19	15	TRBJ2-7	TRBD1
TGTGCCAGCAGCGCCGCATGGGGGGACCTCACCGGGGAGCTGTTTTTT	CASSAAWGDLTGELFF	once	TRBV9	16	TRBJ2-2	NA
TGTGCCAGTAGTAGGGGGACAGGGGCGGCAGATACGCAGTATTTT	CASSRGTGAADTQYF	NA	TRBV19	15	TRBJ2-3	TRBD1
TGTGCCAGCAGCAAACGTTCGGGACTCCCCGGAGGCTATGGCTACACCTTC	CASSKRSGLPGGYGYTF	NA	TRBV21-1	17	TRBJ1-2	NA
TGTGCCAGCAGCCCCCCCGGGACAGGGAACAATGAGCAGTTCTTC	CASSPPGTGNNEQFF	NA	TRBV7-9	15	TRBJ2-1	TRBD1
TGTGCCAGCAGCCAAGATACGGTCGGAGAGACCCAGTACTTC	CASSQDTVGETQYF	NA	TRBV3-1/TRBV3-2	14	TRBJ2-5	NA
TGTGCCAGCAGCCAAGGCGGCTATGGCTACACCTTC	CASSQGGYGYTF	NA	TRBV14	12	TRBJ1-2	NA
TGTGCCAGTAGTCGGACAGGGGACCCCAATGAGCAGTTCTTC	CASSRTGDPNEQFF	NA	TRBV19	14	TRBJ2-1	TRBD1
TGTGCCAGCAAGGGGTTGGATACGCAGTATTTT	CASKGLDTQYF	many	TRBV2	11	TRBJ2-3	NA
TGTGCCAGCAGCCAAGATGCTAGCGGGGGGACAGATACGCAGTATTTT	CASSQDASGGTDTQYF	NA	TRBV4-2	16	TRBJ2-3	TRBD2
TGCAGCGTTGTAGGACAGGGGGTTTATGGCTACACCTTC	CSVVGQGVYGYTF	NA	TRBV29-1	13	TRBJ1-2	TRBD1
TGCAGCGCCCTGACGGGCTATGGCTACACCTTC	CSALTGYGYTF	NA	TRBV29-1	11	TRBJ1-2	NA
TGTGCCAGCAGCGACCTCGGAGAGACCCAGTACTTC	CASSDLGETQYF	NA	TRBV9	12	TRBJ2-5	NA
TGTGCCAGCAGCCAAAGGCGGGGATCTGAAGCTTTCTTT	CASSQRRGSEAFF	NA	TRBV3-1/TRBV3-2	13	TRBJ1-1	NA
TGTGCCAGCAGCGTAGACAGGGGGCGCTTCGACGAGCAGTACTTC	CASSVDRGRFDEQYF	NA	TRBV9	15	TRBJ2-7	TRBD1
TGTGCCAGTAGTCCGACAGGGGCCAACGAAAAACTGTTTTTT	CASSPTGANEKLFF	NA	TRBV19	14	TRBJ1-4	TRBD1
TGCGCCAGCAGCCAAGATCGGGATAGGGTTATGCATTCACCCCTCCACTTT	CASSQDRDRVMHSPLHF	NA	TRBV4-3	17	TRBJ1-6	NA
TGTGCCAGAAGCTTTCGTGGCTATCCGGGGGAGCAGTACTTC	CARSFRGYPGEQYF	once	TRBV5-3	14	TRBJ2-7	NA
TGTGCTAGTGGTTTCCAGGGGTATAATTCACCCCTCCACTTT	CASGFQGYNSPLHF	NA	TRBV12-5	14	TRBJ1-6	NA
TGTGCCAGCAGTTACGGGGGGACCGGTCAGCCCCAGCATTTT	CASSYGGTGQPQHF	NA	TRBV6-5	14	TRBJ1-5	NA
TGTGCCAGCAGCCAAGATCGGGGAGATACGCAGTATTTT	CASSQDRGDTQYF	once	TRBV4-2	13	TRBJ2-3	NA
TGTGCCAGCAGCCCCATCGGGACAGGGACCGAGCAGTACTTC	CASSPIGTGTEQYF	few	TRBV7-9	14	TRBJ2-7	TRBD1
TGTGCCAGCAGCAAGAAGGGGCAGGGGGCCGCCAAAAACATTCAGTACTTC	CASSKKGQGAAKNIQYF	NA	TRBV21-1	17	TRBJ2-4	NA
TGTGCCAGCAGATCCCCCGGTGGGGCAGGGCGGAACACTGAAGCTTTCTTT	CASRSPGGAGRNTEAFF	NA	TRBV11-2	17	TRBJ1-1	NA
TGCGCCAGCAGCTTGCAGGGGTCGAACACTGAAGCTTTCTTT	CASSLQGSNTEAFF	NA	TRBV5-1	14	TRBJ1-1	NA
TGTGCCAGCAGTGACGTACAGGGGGGGATAGCTAACTATGGCTACACCTTC	CASSDVQGGIANYGYTF	NA	TRBV6-4	17	TRBJ1-2	TRBD1
TGTGCCAGCAGCCAAGGGCCCGGGCCAGGGAGGAATGAAAAACTGTTTTTT	CASSQGPGPGRNEKLFF	NA	TRBV4-2	17	TRBJ1-4	NA
TGTGCCAGCAGCGCTAGCGGGGGGGTTCGCGAGCAGTACTTC	CASSASGGVREQYF	NA	TRBV9	14	TRBJ2-7	TRBD2
TGTGCCAGCAGTTTTTTCGGGGGGGGGACAGATACGCAGTATTTT	CASSFFGGGTDTQYF	NA	TRBV2	15	TRBJ2-3	TRBD2
TGTGCCAGTAGTATTTCCGGGAACTATGGCTACACCTTC	CASSISGNYGYTF	NA	TRBV19	13	TRBJ1-2	NA
TGTGCCAGCCTAGAAGGGGGCCTCCCAAGGACTGAAGCTTTCTTT	CASLEGGLPRTEAFF	NA	TRBV19	15	TRBJ1-1	TRBD1
TGTGCCAGCACCCCTGGGAGGCGGGGGCTGTCTAATGAAAAACTGTTTTTT	CASTPGRRGLSNEKLFF	NA	TRBV7-2	17	TRBJ1-4	NA
TGTGCCAGTAGTATCCGGGGGGCGGGCACTGAAGCTTTCTTT	CASSIRGAGTEAFF	NA	TRBV19	14	TRBJ1-1	NA
TGTGCCAGCAGCCAAGATTTGGGCCCTTTGTCAGGGGGCCGAAACACCATATATTTT	CASSQDLGPLSGGRNTIYF	NA	TRBV3-1/TRBV3-2	19	TRBJ1-3	TRBD1
TGTGCCAGCAGCCTTCGGCAGGGGGACGAGCAGTACTTC	CASSLRQGDEQYF	NA	TRBV7-8	13	TRBJ2-7	TRBD1
TGTGCCAGCAGTTACAGTGGCCCCAATCAGCCCCAGCATTTT	CASSYSGPNQPQHF	NA	TRBV6-2/TRBV6-3	14	TRBJ1-5	NA
TGTGCCAGCTCACCAGGGCAGGGGGCGGCAACTAATGAAAAACTGTTTTTT	CASSPGQGAATNEKLFF	once	TRBV18	17	TRBJ1-4	TRBD1
TGTGCCAGCAGTGCCCAGCGGGGCCCTCCCTACGAGCAGTACTTC	CASSAQRGPPYEQYF	NA	TRBV2	15	TRBJ2-7	TRBD2
TGCGCCAGCAGCCAAGATTTCCAGGCGTACTATGGCTACACCTTC	CASSQDFQAYYGYTF	NA	TRBV4-1	15	TRBJ1-2	NA
TGTGCCACCAGTTCCCGGGACTACGCCTCCTACAATGAGCAGTTCTTC	CATSSRDYASYNEQFF	few	TRBV15	16	TRBJ2-1	TRBD2
TGTGCCAGCAGCTTAGGGGTCAGGGGTCAAGAGACCCAGTACTTC	CASSLGVRGQETQYF	once	TRBV7-2	15	TRBJ2-5	NA
TGCGCCAGCAGCCAAATTTCAGGAGGGGCTGAAGCTTTCTTT	CASSQISGGAEAFF	NA	TRBV4-1	14	TRBJ1-1	NA